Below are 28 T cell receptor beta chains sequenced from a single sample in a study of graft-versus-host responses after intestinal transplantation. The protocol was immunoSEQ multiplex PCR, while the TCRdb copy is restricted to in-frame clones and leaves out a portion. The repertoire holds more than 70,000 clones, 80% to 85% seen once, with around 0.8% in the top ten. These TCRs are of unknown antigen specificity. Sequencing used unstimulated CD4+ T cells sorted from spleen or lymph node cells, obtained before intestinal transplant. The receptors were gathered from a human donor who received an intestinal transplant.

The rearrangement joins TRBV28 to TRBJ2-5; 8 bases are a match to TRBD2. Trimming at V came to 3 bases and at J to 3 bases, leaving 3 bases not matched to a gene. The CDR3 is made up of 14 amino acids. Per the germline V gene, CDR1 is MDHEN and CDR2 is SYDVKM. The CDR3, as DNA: TGTGCCAGCAGTTTCGGGGGGGGTAAAGAGACCCAGTACTTC. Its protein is CASSFGGGKETQYF. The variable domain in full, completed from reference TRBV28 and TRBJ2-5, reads DVKVTQSSRYLVKRTGEKVFLECVQDMDHENMFWYRQDPGLGLRLIYFSYDVKMKEKGDIPEGYSVSREKKERFSLILESASTNQTSMYLCASSFGGGKETQYFGPGTRLLVL.

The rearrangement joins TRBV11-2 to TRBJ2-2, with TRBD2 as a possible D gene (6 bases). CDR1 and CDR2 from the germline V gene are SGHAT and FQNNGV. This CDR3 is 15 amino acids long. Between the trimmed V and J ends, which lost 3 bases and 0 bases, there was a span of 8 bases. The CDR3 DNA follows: TGTGCCAGCAGCTTTGCGGGGTCGAACACCGGGGAGCTGTTTTTT. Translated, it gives CASSFAGSNTGELFF.

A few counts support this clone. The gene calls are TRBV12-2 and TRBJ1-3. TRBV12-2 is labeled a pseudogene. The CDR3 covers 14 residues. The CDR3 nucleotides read TGTGCAAGTCGTTCGCCGGGGTATCAGCACACCATATATTTT. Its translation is CASRSPGYQHTIYF.

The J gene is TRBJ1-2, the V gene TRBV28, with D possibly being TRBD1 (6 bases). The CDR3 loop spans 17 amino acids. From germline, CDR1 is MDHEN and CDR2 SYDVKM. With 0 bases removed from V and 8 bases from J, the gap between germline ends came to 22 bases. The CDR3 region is CASSLWGTWNNKGGYTF. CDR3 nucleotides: TGTGCCAGCAGTTTATGGGGGACATGGAATAATAAGGGAGGCTACACCTTC.

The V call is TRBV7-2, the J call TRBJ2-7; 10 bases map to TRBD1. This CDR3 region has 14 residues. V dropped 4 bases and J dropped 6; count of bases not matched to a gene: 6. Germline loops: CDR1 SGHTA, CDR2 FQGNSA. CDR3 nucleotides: TGTGCCAGCAGCTCCCGGGACAGGGGACCCGAGCAGTACTTC. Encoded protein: CASSSRDRGPEQYF.

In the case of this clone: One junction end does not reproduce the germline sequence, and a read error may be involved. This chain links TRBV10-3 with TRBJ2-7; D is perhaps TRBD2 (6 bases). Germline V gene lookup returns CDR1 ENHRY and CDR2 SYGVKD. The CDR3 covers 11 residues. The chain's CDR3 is CAIASEYEQHF. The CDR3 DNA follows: TGTGCCATCGCTAGCGAGTACGAGCAGCACTTC.

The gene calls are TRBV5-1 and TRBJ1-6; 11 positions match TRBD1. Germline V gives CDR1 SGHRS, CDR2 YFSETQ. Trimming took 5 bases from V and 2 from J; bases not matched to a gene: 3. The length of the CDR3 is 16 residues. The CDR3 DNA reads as TGCGCCAGCAGGAGGGACAGGGGGGCCTATAATTCACCCCTCCACTTT. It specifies CASRRDRGAYNSPLHF. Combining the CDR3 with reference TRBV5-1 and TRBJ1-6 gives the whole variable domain KAGVTQTPRYLIKTRGQQVTLSCSPISGHRSVSWYQQTPGQGLQFLFEYFSETQRNKGNFPGRFSGRQFSNSRSEMNVSTLELGDSALYLCASRRDRGAYNSPLHFGNGTRLTVT.

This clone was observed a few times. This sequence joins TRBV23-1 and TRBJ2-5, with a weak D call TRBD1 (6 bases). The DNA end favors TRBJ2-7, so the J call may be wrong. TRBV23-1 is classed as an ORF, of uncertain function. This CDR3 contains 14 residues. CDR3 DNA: TGCGCCAGCAGTCAATCGACAGGCTCCTACGAGCAGTACTTC. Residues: CASSQSTGSYEQYF.

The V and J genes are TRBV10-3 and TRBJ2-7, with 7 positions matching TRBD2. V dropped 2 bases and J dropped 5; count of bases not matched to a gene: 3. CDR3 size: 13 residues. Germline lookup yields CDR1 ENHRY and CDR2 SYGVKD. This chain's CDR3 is CAISEGGDHEQYF. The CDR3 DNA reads TGTGCCATCAGTGAGGGGGGGGACCACGAGCAGTACTTC.

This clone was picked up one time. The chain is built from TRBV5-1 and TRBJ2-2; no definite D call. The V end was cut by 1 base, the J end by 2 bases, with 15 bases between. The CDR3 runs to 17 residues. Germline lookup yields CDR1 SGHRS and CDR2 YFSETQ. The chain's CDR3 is CASSLSEPYPNTGELFF. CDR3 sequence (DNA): TGCGCCAGCAGCTTGTCGGAGCCCTACCCTAACACCGGGGAGCTGTTTTTT.

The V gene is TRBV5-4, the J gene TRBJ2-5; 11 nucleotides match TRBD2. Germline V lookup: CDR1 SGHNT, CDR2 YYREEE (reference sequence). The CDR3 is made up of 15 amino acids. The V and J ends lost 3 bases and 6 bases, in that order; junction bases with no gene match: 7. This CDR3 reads CASSSTSGSTKTQYF. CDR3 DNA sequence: TGTGCCAGCAGCTCCACTAGCGGGAGTACCAAGACCCAGTACTTC. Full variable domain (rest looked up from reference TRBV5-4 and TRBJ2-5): ETGVTQSPTHLIKTRGQQVTLRCSSQSGHNTVSWYQQALGQGPQFIFQYYREEENGRGNFPPRFSGLQFPNYSSELNVNALELDDSALYLCASSSTSGSTKTQYFGPGTRLLVL.

CDR3 residues: CASSPDRAGNQPQHF. CDR3 bases: TGTGCCAGCTCACCCGACAGGGCTGGCAATCAGCCCCAGCATTTT. This chain connects TRBV18 to TRBJ1-5; 7 bases are a match to TRBD1. CDR1 is KGHSH, CDR2 LQKENI, per germline. V was clipped by 3 bases and J by 2 bases; unmatched bases: 4. This CDR3 comprises 15 residues. Full variable domain (outside the CDR3, taken from reference TRBV18 and TRBJ1-5): NAGVMQNPRHLVRRRGQEARLRCSPMKGHSHVYWYRQLPEEGLKFMVYLQKENIIDESGMPKERFSAEFPKEGPSILRIQQVVRGDSAAYFCASSPDRAGNQPQHFGDGTRLSIL.

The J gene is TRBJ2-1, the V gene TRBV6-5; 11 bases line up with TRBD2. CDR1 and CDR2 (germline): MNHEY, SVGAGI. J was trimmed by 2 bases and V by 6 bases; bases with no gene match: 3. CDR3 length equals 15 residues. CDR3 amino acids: CASSLTSGTYNEQFF. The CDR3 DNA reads TGTGCCAGCAGCCTGACTAGCGGGACCTACAATGAGCAGTTCTTC.

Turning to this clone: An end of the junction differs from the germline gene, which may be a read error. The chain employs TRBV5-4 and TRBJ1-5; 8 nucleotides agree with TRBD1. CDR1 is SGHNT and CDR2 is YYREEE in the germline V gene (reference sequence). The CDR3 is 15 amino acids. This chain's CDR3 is CVSSEDRDSNQPQHF. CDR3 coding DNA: TGTGTCAGCAGCGAGGACAGGGATAGCAATCAGCCCCAGCATTTT.

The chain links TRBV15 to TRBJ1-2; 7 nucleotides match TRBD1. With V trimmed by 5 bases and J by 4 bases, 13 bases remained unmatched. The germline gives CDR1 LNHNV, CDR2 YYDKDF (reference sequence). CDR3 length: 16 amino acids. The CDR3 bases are TGTGCCACCAGCCCTCCCAGAGACAGGGCGTTCTATGGCTACACCTTC. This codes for CATSPPRDRAFYGYTF.

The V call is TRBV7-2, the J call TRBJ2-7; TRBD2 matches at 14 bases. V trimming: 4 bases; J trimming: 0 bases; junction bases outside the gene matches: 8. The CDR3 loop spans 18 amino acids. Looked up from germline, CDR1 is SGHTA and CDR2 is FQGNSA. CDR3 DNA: TGTGCCAGCAGCTGGGGACTAGCGGGGGAATACCTCTCCTACGAGCAGTACTTC. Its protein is CASSWGLAGEYLSYEQYF.

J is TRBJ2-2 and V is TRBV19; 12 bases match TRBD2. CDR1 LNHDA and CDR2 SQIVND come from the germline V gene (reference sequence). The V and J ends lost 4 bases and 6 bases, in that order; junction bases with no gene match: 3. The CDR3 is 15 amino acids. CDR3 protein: CASSTGLAGSGELFF. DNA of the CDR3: TGTGCCAGTAGTACTGGACTAGCGGGGTCCGGGGAGCTGTTTTTT.

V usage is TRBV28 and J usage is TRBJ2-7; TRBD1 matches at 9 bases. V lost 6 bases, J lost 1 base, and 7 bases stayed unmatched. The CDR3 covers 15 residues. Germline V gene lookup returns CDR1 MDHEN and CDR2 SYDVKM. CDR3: CASRTAGQGSYEQYF. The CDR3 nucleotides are TGTGCCAGCAGGACGGCTGGACAGGGGTCCTACGAGCAGTACTTC.

This CDR3 is CASSVTGPPIEQYF. The CDR3 region has the DNA TGTGCCAGCAGCGTGACAGGGCCCCCGATCGAGCAGTACTTC. The V and J genes are TRBV11-2 and TRBJ2-7, with 7 positions matching TRBD1. Unmatched junction bases numbered 10, after V lost 5 bases and J lost 6 bases. The CDR3 contains 14 residues. CDR1 is SGHAT and CDR2 is FQNNGV in the germline V gene.

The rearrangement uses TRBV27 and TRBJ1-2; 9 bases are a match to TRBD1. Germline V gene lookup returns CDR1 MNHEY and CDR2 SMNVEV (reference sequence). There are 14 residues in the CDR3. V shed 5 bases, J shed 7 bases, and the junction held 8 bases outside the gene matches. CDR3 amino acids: CASSVKQGAPGYTF. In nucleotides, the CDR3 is TGTGCCAGCAGTGTTAAACAGGGGGCCCCTGGCTACACCTTC.

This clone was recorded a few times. The CDR3 nucleotides are TGTGCCAGCAGTACCAAATCCCTCGGTGGAGCTTTCTTT. This codes for CASSTKSLGGAFF. V gene TRBV5-4 combines with J gene TRBJ1-1; no clear D gene. Germline CDR1 reads SGHNT; CDR2 reads YYREEE (reference sequence). V gave up 5 bases and J gave up 10 bases, with 18 bases separating them. The CDR3 is 13 residues long.

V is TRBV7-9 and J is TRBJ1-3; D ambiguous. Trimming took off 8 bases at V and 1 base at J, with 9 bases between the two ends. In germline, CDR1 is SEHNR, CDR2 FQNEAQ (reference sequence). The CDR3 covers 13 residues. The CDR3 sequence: CASPTGSGNTIYF. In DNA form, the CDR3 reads TGTGCCAGCCCCACGGGATCTGGAAACACCATATATTTT.

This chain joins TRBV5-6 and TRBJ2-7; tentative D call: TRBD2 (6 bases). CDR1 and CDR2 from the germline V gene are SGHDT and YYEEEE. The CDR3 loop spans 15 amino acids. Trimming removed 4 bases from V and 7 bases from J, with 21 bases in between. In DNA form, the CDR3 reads TGTGCCAGCAGCGACACCGGGACTTTCCGTTTAGAGCAGTACTTC. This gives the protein CASSDTGTFRLEQYF.

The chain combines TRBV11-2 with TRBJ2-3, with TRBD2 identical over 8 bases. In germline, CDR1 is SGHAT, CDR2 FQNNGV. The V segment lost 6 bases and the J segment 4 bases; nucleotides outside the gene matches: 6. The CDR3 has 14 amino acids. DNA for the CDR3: TGTGCCAGCAGGCTCGGACTAGCAGCAGATACGCAGTATTTT. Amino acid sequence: CASRLGLAADTQYF.

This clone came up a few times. CDR3 in DNA: TGCGCCAGCAGACCTCAGATGAGGTCCGGGGAGCTGTTTTTT. Protein: CASRPQMRSGELFF. This chain links TRBV4-1 with TRBJ2-2; D is ambiguous. This CDR3 has 14 amino acids. The germline CDR1 and CDR2 sequences are MGHRA and YSYEKL. The V and J ends lost 6 bases and 6 bases respectively, with 14 bases between them.

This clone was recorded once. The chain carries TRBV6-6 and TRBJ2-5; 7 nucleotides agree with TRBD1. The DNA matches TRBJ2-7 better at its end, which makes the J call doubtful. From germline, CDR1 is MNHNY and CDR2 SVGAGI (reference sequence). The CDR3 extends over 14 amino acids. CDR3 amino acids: CASSPGQTYSEQYF. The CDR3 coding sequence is TGTGCCAGCAGTCCGGGACAGACTTATTCCGAGCAGTACTTC.

CDR3 in DNA: TGCAGCGTTTCGGTCGAGGAGGACACTGAAGCTTTCTTT. The encoded protein is CSVSVEEDTEAFF. J is TRBJ1-1 and V is TRBV29-1; D is ambiguous. From germline, CDR1 is SQVTM and CDR2 ANQGSEA. Deletions cut 5 bases from V and 3 bases from J, with 13 bases between. The CDR3 extends over 13 amino acids. The variable domain in full, completed from reference TRBV29-1 and TRBJ1-1, reads SAVISQKPSRDICQRGTSLTIQCQVDSQVTMMFWYRQQPGQSLTLIATANQGSEATYESGFVIDKFPISRPNLTFSTLTVSNMSPEDSSIYLCSVSVEEDTEAFFGQGTRLTVV.

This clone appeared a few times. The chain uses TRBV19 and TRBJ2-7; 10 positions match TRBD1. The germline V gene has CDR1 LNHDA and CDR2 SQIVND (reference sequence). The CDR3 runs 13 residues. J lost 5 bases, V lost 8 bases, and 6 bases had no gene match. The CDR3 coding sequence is TGTGCCAGTTCGACAGGGGGCGCCGACGAGCAGTACTTC. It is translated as CASSTGGADEQYF.